Shown below are 17 T cell receptor beta chains from a single sample sequenced in a study of blood T cell repertoires in COVID-19. Produced via immunoSEQ multiplex PCR; TCRdb's table is partial and in-frame only. The sample shows 140,000 to 150,000 clones, around 81% of them seen only once. Material: PBMCs or T cells enriched from blood (not recorded which). The receptors stem from a woman in her thirties or forties who had recovered from COVID-19.

The J gene is TRBJ1-1, the V gene TRBV28; D may be TRBD1 (5 bases). Trimming removed 1 base at V and 4 bases at J, with 10 bases between. This CDR3 is built from 14 residues. The germline gives CDR1 MDHEN, CDR2 SYDVKM. The DNA of the CDR3 is TGTGCCAGCAGTTTATCAGGGTCTACCACTGAAGCTTTCTTT. Protein: CASSLSGSTTEAFF.

J is TRBJ2-7 and V is TRBV10-2, with 13 positions matching TRBD2. Germline V gene lookup returns CDR1 WSHSY and CDR2 SAAADI. There are 13 residues in the CDR3. The junction had 4 bases not matched to a gene; V was cut back by 9 bases and J by 5 bases. CDR3 in amino acids: CASRLAGGHEQYF. CDR3 nucleotides: TGCGCCAGTAGACTAGCGGGAGGCCACGAGCAGTACTTC.

The chain has TRBV9 and TRBJ1-4; 9 positions agree with TRBD1. In germline, CDR1 is SGDLS, CDR2 YYNGEE. The ends lost 4 bases at V and 10 bases at J; junction bases unmatched: 11. The CDR3 consists of 15 residues. In DNA, the CDR3 is TGTGCCAGCAGCCCCAGGGACAGGGAGGTAGCAAAACTGTTTTTT. This gives the protein CASSPRDREVAKLFF.

This rearrangement joins TRBV5-1 to TRBJ1-5; D gene uncertain. This CDR3 region has 17 residues. V shed 2 bases and J shed 7 bases, with 22 bases lying between them. Germline CDR1 is SGHRS and CDR2 is YFSETQ. CDR3 sequence reads: CASSFRRWSFPRQPQHF. In nucleotides, the CDR3 is TGCGCCAGCAGCTTTCGACGGTGGAGTTTTCCGAGGCAGCCCCAGCATTTT.

The J gene is TRBJ2-1, the V gene TRBV13; D not certain. Per germline, CDR1 PRHDT and CDR2 FYEKMQ (reference sequence). With 5 bases removed from V and 5 bases from J, the gap between germline ends came to 10 bases. CDR3 length: 13 amino acids. CDR3 in DNA: TGTGCCAGCAGCCTCACTTCGAACAATGAGCAGTTCTTC. Translating it yields CASSLTSNNEQFF. The full variable domain, completed using reference TRBV13 and TRBJ2-1, is AAGVIQSPRHLIKEKRETATLKCYPIPRHDTVYWYQQGPGQDPQFLISFYEKMQSDKGSIPDRFSAQQFSDYHSELNMSSLELGDSALYFCASSLTSNNEQFFGPGTRLTVL.

The rearrangement uses TRBV28 and TRBJ2-7, with D possibly matching TRBD1 (6 bases). The CDR3 is 15 residues long. CDR1 and CDR2 (germline): MDHEN, SYDVKM. The V end lost 4 bases, the J end lost 0 bases, and 13 bases lay between the germline ends. DNA for the CDR3: TGTGCCAGCAGTTCTCGGACAGCGAGCTCCTACGAGCAGTACTTC. Encoded protein: CASSSRTASSYEQYF.

The chain recombines TRBV6-1 with TRBJ1-5, with a possible D match to TRBD1 (5 bases). Trimming took off 2 bases at V and 1 base at J, with 12 bases between the two ends. CDR3 length equals 16 residues. CDR1 MNHNS and CDR2 SASEGT come from the germline V gene. The CDR3 DNA reads as TGTGCCAGCAGTGAATTTCCAGGGCCAAGCAATCAGCCCCAGCATTTT. This codes for CASSEFPGPSNQPQHF.

The gene calls are TRBV11-3 and TRBJ2-1; TRBD2 matches 8 bases. CDR3 size: 13 residues. Germline trimming cut 2 bases from V and 7 bases from J; bases unmatched to any gene: 1. Germline V gives CDR1 SGHNT, CDR2 YENEEA. CDR3 protein: CASSLTGGNEQFF. The CDR3 coding sequence is TGTGCCAGCAGCTTAACGGGAGGGAATGAGCAGTTCTTC.

The chain combines TRBV5-4 with TRBJ2-5; TRBD1 aligns across 7 bases. The CDR3 has 15 residues. Germline trimming cut 4 bases from V and 5 bases from J; bases unmatched to any gene: 11. Germline CDR1 is SGHNT and CDR2 is YYREEE (reference sequence). The CDR3 DNA sequence: TGTGCCAGCAGCCTTACAGGGGCCAAAGGGGAGACCCAGTACTTC. It yields the protein CASSLTGAKGETQYF.

The genes are TRBV27 and TRBJ1-3; 9 bases match TRBD1. Germline trimming cut 6 bases from V and 1 base from J; bases unmatched to any gene: 16. The CDR3 contains 19 residues. Germline loops: CDR1 MNHEY, CDR2 SMNVEV (reference sequence). In DNA form, the CDR3 reads TGTGCCAGCAGCCTCACAGGGGGCGGCCCTTGGAAATCTGGAAACACCATATATTTT. Its translation: CASSLTGGGPWKSGNTIYF.

This chain joins TRBV9 and TRBJ2-7; 8 nucleotides match TRBD2. V lost 3 bases, J lost 0 bases, and 5 bases stayed unmatched. Germline CDR1 is SGDLS and CDR2 is YYNGEE. This CDR3 comprises 15 residues. The DNA for the CDR3 is TGTGCCAGCAGCGCGGGCGGGAGGAGCTCCTACGAGCAGTACTTC. It specifies CASSAGGRSSYEQYF.

In its sample, this clone was seen a few times. The chain recombines TRBV4-1 with TRBJ2-7, with 8 nucleotides matching TRBD2. After removal of 0 bases from V and 3 bases from J, the junction contained 1 base not matched to a gene. Germline V gene lookup returns CDR1 MGHRA and CDR2 YSYEKL. The CDR3 covers 14 residues. The CDR3 loop is CASSQEGTSYEQYF. The CDR3 bases are TGCGCCAGCAGCCAAGAAGGGACTAGCTACGAGCAGTACTTC.

The rearrangement links TRBV2 to TRBJ1-2; 9 bases align to TRBD1. The germline CDR1 and CDR2 sequences are SNHLY and FYNNEI. The CDR3 extends over 13 amino acids. Trimming cost V 9 bases and J 3 bases; bases outside gene matches: 5. CDR3 sequence reads: CASSRDRDYGYTF. In DNA, the CDR3 is TGTGCCAGTTCTCGGGACAGGGACTATGGCTACACCTTC.

The sample holds one count of this clone. This sequence joins TRBV4-1 and TRBJ2-5, with unresolved D. The CDR3 is 13 residues long. The germline CDR1 and CDR2 sequences are MGHRA and YSYEKL. V was cut by 0 bases and J by 4 bases, with 6 bases left in between. CDR3 in DNA: TGCGCCAGCAGCCAAGAAGAGTTAGAGACCCAGTACTTC. It yields the protein CASSQEELETQYF.

CDR3 loop: CASSRERLGYEQYF. DNA of the CDR3: TGTGCCAGTAGTAGGGAGAGACTCGGGTACGAGCAGTACTTC. This chain joins TRBV19 and TRBJ2-7; D is perhaps TRBD2 (5 bases). CDR3 length: 14 amino acids. V lost 4 bases to trimming and J lost 4 bases, with 14 bases between them. Per germline, CDR1 LNHDA and CDR2 SQIVND (reference sequence).

V gene TRBV1 combines with J gene TRBJ1-5. TRBV1 is a recognized pseudogene. This CDR3 spans 15 amino acids. CDR3 in amino acids: CTIQGEVSPNQPQHF. DNA of the CDR3: TGCACCATCCAAGGGGAGGTTTCCCCTAATCAGCCCCAGCATTTT.

The CDR3 nucleotides read TGTGCCAGCTCACCACCGGGACTAGCGGGTGCAGATACGCAGTATTTT. Its protein product is CASSPPGLAGADTQYF. The chain is built from TRBV18 and TRBJ2-3, with 12 bases aligning to TRBD2. Germline-derived CDR1 and CDR2 are KGHSH and LQKENI. This CDR3 spans 16 amino acids. Trimming cost V 0 bases and J 4 bases; bases outside gene matches: 2.